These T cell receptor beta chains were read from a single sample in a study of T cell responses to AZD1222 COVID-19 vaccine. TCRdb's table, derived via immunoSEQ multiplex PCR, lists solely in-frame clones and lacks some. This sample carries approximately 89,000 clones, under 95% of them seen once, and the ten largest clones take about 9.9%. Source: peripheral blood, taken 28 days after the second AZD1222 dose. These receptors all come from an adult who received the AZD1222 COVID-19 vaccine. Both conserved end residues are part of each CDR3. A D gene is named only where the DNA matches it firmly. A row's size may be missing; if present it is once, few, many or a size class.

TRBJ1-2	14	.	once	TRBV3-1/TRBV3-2	CASSQVTENYGYTF	TGTGCCAGCAGCCAAGTAACTGAGAACTATGGCTACACCTTC
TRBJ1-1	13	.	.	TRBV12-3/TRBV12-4	CASSFDANTEAFF	TGTGCCAGCAGTTTTGATGCGAACACTGAAGCTTTCTTT
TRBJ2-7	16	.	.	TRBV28	CASSGRTGLRRDEQYF	TGTGCCAGCAGTGGACGTACCGGGTTACGGCGAGACGAGCAGTACTTC
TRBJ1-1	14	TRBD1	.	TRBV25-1	CASHPAGGNTEAFF	TGTGCCAGCCATCCGGCAGGGGGCAACACTGAAGCTTTCTTT
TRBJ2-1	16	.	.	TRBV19	CASMIQHVKEYNEQFF	TGTGCCAGTATGATACAGCACGTGAAAGAATACAATGAGCAGTTCTTC
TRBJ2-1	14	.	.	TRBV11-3	CASSSSDVYNEQFF	TGTGCCAGCAGTTCCTCGGACGTATACAATGAGCAGTTCTTC
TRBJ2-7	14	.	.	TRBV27	CASRDGGGSYEQYF	TGTGCCAGCCGGGATGGGGGAGGCTCCTACGAGCAGTACTTC
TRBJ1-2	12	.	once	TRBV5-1	CASSKSNYGYTF	TGCGCCAGCAGCAAGTCTAACTATGGCTACACCTTC
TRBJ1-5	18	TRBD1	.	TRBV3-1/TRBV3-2	CASSQSDRAIYSNQPQHF	TGTGCCAGCAGCCAATCCGACAGGGCCATATATAGCAATCAGCCCCAGCATTTT
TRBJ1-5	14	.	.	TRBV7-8	CASSLETRNQPQHF	TGTGCCAGCAGCTTAGAGACCCGAAATCAGCCCCAGCATTTT
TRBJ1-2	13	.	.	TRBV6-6	CASSSGGPYGYTF	TGTGCCAGCAGTTCTGGGGGGCCTTATGGCTACACCTTC
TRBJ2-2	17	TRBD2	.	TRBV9	CASSVGRGTTITGELFF	TGTGCCAGCAGCGTAGGCCGAGGGACTACAATTACCGGGGAGCTGTTTTTT
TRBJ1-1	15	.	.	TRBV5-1	CASSFLGRMNTEAFF	TGCGCCAGCAGCTTTCTAGGACGGATGAACACTGAAGCTTTCTTT
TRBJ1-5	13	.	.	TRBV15	CATSRDQGQPQHF	TGTGCCACCAGCAGAGACCAAGGACAGCCCCAGCATTTT
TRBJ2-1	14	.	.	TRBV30	CAWSVGLQANEQFF	TGTGCCTGGAGTGTCGGGCTTCAGGCCAATGAGCAGTTCTTC
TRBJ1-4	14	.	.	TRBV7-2	CASSLGSTGEKLFF	TGTGCCAGCAGCTTAGGTAGTACGGGTGAAAAACTGTTTTTT
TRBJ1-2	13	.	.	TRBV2	CASTRGPNYGYTF	TGTGCCAGCACCAGGGGCCCTAACTATGGCTACACCTTC
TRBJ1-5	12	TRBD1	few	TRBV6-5	CASSHRGQPQHF	TGTGCCAGCAGCCACAGGGGTCAGCCCCAGCATTTT
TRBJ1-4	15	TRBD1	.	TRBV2	CASTSTGATNEKLFF	TGTGCCAGCACCAGCACAGGGGCAACTAATGAAAAACTGTTTTTT
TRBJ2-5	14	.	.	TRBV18	CASSPPSSQETQYF	TGTGCCAGCTCACCACCGTCCAGCCAAGAGACCCAGTACTTC
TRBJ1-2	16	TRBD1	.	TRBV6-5	CASSYSRTGGGYGYTF	TGTGCCAGCAGTTACTCTCGGACAGGGGGAGGCTATGGCTACACCTTC
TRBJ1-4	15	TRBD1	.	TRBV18	CASSPGTGGEEKLFF	TGTGCCAGCTCACCCGGGACAGGGGGAGAGGAAAAACTGTTTTTT
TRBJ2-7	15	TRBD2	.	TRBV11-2	CASSLASGPSYEQYF	TGTGCCAGCAGCTTAGCTAGCGGGCCCTCCTACGAGCAGTACTTC
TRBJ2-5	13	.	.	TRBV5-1	CASSSPVQETQYF	TGCGCCAGCAGCTCCCCAGTACAAGAGACCCAGTACTTC
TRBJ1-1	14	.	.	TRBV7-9	CASSLSRVGTEAFF	TGTGCCAGCAGCTTATCCAGGGTAGGCACTGAAGCTTTCTTT
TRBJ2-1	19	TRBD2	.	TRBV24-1	CATSDPRAGLESSYNEQFF	TGTGCCACCAGTGATCCAAGGGCCGGACTAGAATCCTCCTACAATGAGCAGTTCTTC
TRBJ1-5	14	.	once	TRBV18	CASSPQTGNQPQHF	TGTGCCAGCTCACCACAGACTGGCAATCAGCCCCAGCATTTT
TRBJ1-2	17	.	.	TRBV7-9	CASSLAGEGLRLYGYTF	TGTGCCAGCAGCTTAGCGGGGGAGGGTTTAAGACTCTATGGCTACACCTTC
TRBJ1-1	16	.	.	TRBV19	CASSARDTHMNTEAFF	TGTGCCAGTAGTGCGCGGGACACACACATGAACACTGAAGCTTTCTTT
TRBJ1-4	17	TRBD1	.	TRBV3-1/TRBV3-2	CASSLEGQPGTNEKLFF	TGTGCCAGCAGCCTCGAGGGACAGCCTGGGACTAATGAAAAACTGTTTTTT
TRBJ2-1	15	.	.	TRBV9	CASSVVQVAEDEQFF	TGTGCCAGCAGCGTAGTCCAGGTGGCCGAGGATGAGCAGTTCTTC
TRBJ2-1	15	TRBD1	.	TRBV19	CASSKGTGTYNEQFF	TGTGCCAGTAGTAAGGGGACAGGGACTTACAATGAGCAGTTCTTC
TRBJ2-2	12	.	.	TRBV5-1	CASSLGIRELFF	TGCGCCAGCAGCTTGGGGATCCGGGAGCTGTTTTTT
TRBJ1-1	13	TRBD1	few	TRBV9	CASSGQANTEAFF	TGTGCCAGCAGTGGACAGGCGAACACTGAAGCTTTCTTT
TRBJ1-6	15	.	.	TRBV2	CASSSTGRINSPLHF	TGTGCCAGCAGTTCTACAGGGAGGATTAATTCACCCCTCCACTTT
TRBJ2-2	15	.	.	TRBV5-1	CASSLAGQNTGELFF	TGCGCCAGCAGCTTGGCCGGCCAGAACACCGGGGAGCTGTTTTTT
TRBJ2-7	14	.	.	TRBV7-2	CASSLSRGSYEQYF	TGTGCCAGCAGCTTAAGCCGCGGCTCCTACGAGCAGTACTTC